This entry lists 14 T cell receptor beta chains sequenced from one sample in a study of blood T cell repertoires in COVID-19. Clones were read by immunoSEQ multiplex PCR, and TCRdb kept only the in-frame ones, dropping some. The sample yields some 300,000 clones, around 89% seen once. The source material was peripheral blood. These receptors all stem from a woman aged 45 to 65 with COVID-19, enrolled during active disease.

The chain is built from TRBV27 and TRBJ1-1; D unclear. CDR3 length equals 13 residues. V was clipped by 8 bases and J by 3 bases, with 13 bases between them. Germline CDR1 MNHEY, CDR2 SMNVEV (reference sequence). The CDR3 sequence: CASGLSGDTEAFF. The CDR3, as DNA: TGTGCCAGCGGATTAAGTGGAGACACTGAAGCTTTCTTT.

Here the CDR3 reads CATSDPVATDYNEQFF. CDR3 DNA sequence: TGTGCCACCAGTGACCCCGTGGCCACCGACTACAATGAGCAGTTCTTC. This chain links TRBV24-1 with TRBJ2-1; D remains unclear. This CDR3 spans 16 amino acids. The ends were cut back, 4 bases at V and 3 bases at J, with 15 bases in the middle. CDR1 is KGHDR and CDR2 is SFDVKD in the germline V gene.

The rearrangement links TRBV5-1 to TRBJ1-3; D gene uncertain. The CDR3 is made up of 15 amino acids. Germline CDR1 is SGHRS and CDR2 is YFSETQ. The V and J ends lost 4 bases and 2 bases respectively, with 13 bases between them. The CDR3 sequence is CASSRGGETGNTIYF. The CDR3 nucleotides are TGCGCCAGCAGCCGGGGTGGGGAGACTGGAAACACCATATATTTT. Supplemented by reference TRBV5-1 and TRBJ1-3, the full variable domain reads KAGVTQTPRYLIKTRGQQVTLSCSPISGHRSVSWYQQTPGQGLQFLFEYFSETQRNKGNFPGRFSGRQFSNSRSEMNVSTLELGDSALYLCASSRGGETGNTIYFGEGSWLTVV.

This clone was observed many times. The gene calls are TRBV2 and TRBJ2-7; 10 nucleotides line up with TRBD2. This CDR3 is 16 amino acids long. Germline CDR1 is SNHLY and CDR2 is FYNNEI. Trimming at V came to 3 bases and at J to 2 bases, leaving 7 bases not matched to a gene. The CDR3 coding sequence is TGTGCCAGCAGTGACGGCGGGACTAGCGCGACCTACGAGCAGTACTTC. Translating it yields CASSDGGTSATYEQYF.

The chain combines TRBV11-2 with TRBJ2-6; TRBD2 matches at 13 bases. Germline CDR1 reads SGHAT; CDR2 reads FQNNGV. The CDR3 sequence is 19 residues long. Trimming at V came to 5 bases and at J to 0 bases, leaving 7 bases not matched to a gene. The chain's CDR3 is CASSPRTSGRISGANVLTF. DNA for the CDR3: TGTGCCAGCAGCCCACGGACTAGCGGGAGAATCTCTGGGGCCAACGTCCTGACTTTC.

The chain couples TRBV5-1 to TRBJ2-7, with 10 positions matching TRBD1. V lost 4 bases to trimming and J lost 5 bases; unmatched junction nucleotides: 6. Germline V CDR1 and CDR2: SGHRS, YFSETQ. The CDR3 is 14 amino acids. The CDR3 coding sequence is TGCGCCAGCAGCAGACAGGGGGCGCCCCACGAGCAGTACTTC. Protein sequence: CASSRQGAPHEQYF.

The chain joins TRBV7-8 to TRBJ2-7, with a tentative D call TRBD2 (7 bases). The CDR3 contains 15 residues. Deletions cut 1 base from V and 0 bases from J, with 10 bases between. Germline-derived CDR1 and CDR2 are SGHVS and FQNEAQ. This CDR3 reads CASSLERDISYEQYF. The DNA for the CDR3 is TGTGCCAGCAGCTTAGAGCGGGACATCTCCTACGAGCAGTACTTC.

V is TRBV2 and J is TRBJ2-3; D unresolved. Trimming took off 3 bases at V and 2 bases at J, with 15 bases between the two ends. Per germline, CDR1 SNHLY and CDR2 FYNNEI. This CDR3 is built from 16 residues. The DNA of the CDR3 is TGTGCCAGCAGTGATGGCCTATTGACTTCCACAGATACGCAGTATTTT. Protein sequence: CASSDGLLTSTDTQYF.

The chain combines TRBV23-1 with TRBJ2-7; D gene uncertain. TRBV23-1 is an ORF for which the function is uncertain. This CDR3 contains 13 residues. Trimming took 7 bases from V and 4 from J, leaving 14 bases between them. CDR3 bases: TGCGCCAGCAACTTAACCCTCCTATACGAGCAGTACTTC. This sequence encodes CASNLTLLYEQYF.

This chain links TRBV9 with TRBJ1-6; D possibly corresponds to TRBD1 (5 bases). The CDR3 has 15 amino acids. Germline-derived CDR1 and CDR2 are SGDLS and YYNGEE. Between the trimmed V and J ends, which lost 2 bases and 4 bases, there was a span of 10 bases. The CDR3 DNA is TGTGCCAGCAGCGTGCACCAGGGTTATAATTCACCCCTCCACTTT. This translates into CASSVHQGYNSPLHF. The complete variable domain, with remaining parts taken from reference TRBV9 and TRBJ1-6, reads DSGVTQTPKHLITATGQRVTLRCSPRSGDLSVYWYQQSLDQGLQFLIQYYNGEERAKGNILERFSAQQFPDLHSELNLSSLELGDSALYFCASSVHQGYNSPLHFGNGTRLTVT.

The sample holds one count of this clone. This chain connects TRBV10-2 to TRBJ2-3; D gene ambiguous. The length of the CDR3 is 16 residues. The germline V gene encodes CDR1 WSHSY and CDR2 SAAADI. The germline V and J ends were trimmed by 3 bases and 0 bases, with 13 bases remaining between them. CDR3 sequence (DNA): TGCGCCAGCAGTGACGTTCTTTCCTATAGCACAGATACGCAGTATTTT. Its protein is CASSDVLSYSTDTQYF.

V usage is TRBV12-5 and J usage is TRBJ1-1, with 7 bases aligning to TRBD1. The CDR3 runs 14 residues. Trimming cost V 6 bases and J 6 bases; bases outside gene matches: 10. The germline CDR1 and CDR2 sequences are LGHNT and FRNRAP. The CDR3 bases are TGTGCTAGTGGCCCTGGACAGGTTCGGGCTGAAGCTTTCTTT. The encoded protein is CASGPGQVRAEAFF.

Only one count was recorded for this clone. V and J are TRBV6-5 and TRBJ2-1, with 8 bases fitting TRBD2. J was trimmed by 3 bases and V by 5 bases; bases with no gene match: 6. The CDR3 totals 15 residues. CDR1 and CDR2 (germline): MNHEY, SVGAGI. The DNA of the CDR3 is TGTGCCAGCAGTCGAAGCGGGAGTTTCTACAATGAGCAGTTCTTC. As protein: CASSRSGSFYNEQFF.

The chain employs TRBV30 and TRBJ2-1, with 9 bases lining up with TRBD1. J gave up 8 bases and V 1 base, and 6 bases lay outside the gene matches. Germline CDR1 and CDR2: GTSNPN and SVGIG (reference sequence). The CDR3 is made up of 14 amino acids. The CDR3 DNA sequence: TGTGCCTGGAGTGCCGGGACAGGGCTCCATGAGCAGTTCTTC. Protein sequence: CAWSAGTGLHEQFF.